The clone carrying this T cell receptor (beta chain) was seen a handful of times. What it binds is not known. The CDR3 contains 17 residues. The germline V gene has CDR1 LNHDA and CDR2 SQIVND (reference sequence). V dropped 3 bases and J dropped 2 bases, with 19 bases sitting between them. This sample was taken from a study of T cell repertoires in cytomegalovirus infection. Study summary: Public TCR beta signature analysis indicated the presence of both CMV infection and matching HLA type.

Points from the study as a whole: The study identified carriers of CMV plus the relevant HLA from cumulative public TCR beta family frequency.

MiXCR was run by TCRdb on the reads, yielding one entry per CDR3 protein. This table holds approximately 990,000 distinct CDR3 sequences, approximately 31% found once. This receptor was obtained from a human donor in good health (CMV status not recorded). Some clones in this sample may be carry-over from other donors' samples. Sequenced material: cultured CD8+ T cells from PBMCs, taken from culture after CMV antigen stimulation. This chain joins TRBV19 and TRBJ1-2, with a possible D match to TRBD1 (5 bases). Here the CDR3 reads CASSIGATAIRNYGYTF. Written as DNA, the CDR3 is TGTGCCAGTAGTATTGGGGCGACAGCGATCAGAAACTATGGCTACACCTTC.